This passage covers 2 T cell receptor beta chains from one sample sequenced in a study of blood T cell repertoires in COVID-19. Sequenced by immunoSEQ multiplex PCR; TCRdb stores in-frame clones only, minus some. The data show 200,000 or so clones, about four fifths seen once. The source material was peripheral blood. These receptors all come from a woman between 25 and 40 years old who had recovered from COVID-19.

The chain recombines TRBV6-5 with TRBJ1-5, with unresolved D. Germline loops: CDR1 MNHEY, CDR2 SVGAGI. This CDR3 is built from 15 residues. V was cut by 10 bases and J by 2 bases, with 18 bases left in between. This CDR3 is CATEGSLSGNQPQHF. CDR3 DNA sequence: TGTGCCACCGAGGGAAGTCTGTCTGGCAATCAGCCCCAGCATTTT.

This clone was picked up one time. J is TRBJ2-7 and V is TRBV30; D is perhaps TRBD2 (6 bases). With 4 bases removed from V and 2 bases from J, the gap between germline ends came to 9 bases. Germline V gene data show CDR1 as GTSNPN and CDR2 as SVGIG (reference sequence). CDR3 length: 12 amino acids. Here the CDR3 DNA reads TGTGCCTGGATGGGAGGACCCTACGAGCAGTACTTC. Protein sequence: CAWMGGPYEQYF.